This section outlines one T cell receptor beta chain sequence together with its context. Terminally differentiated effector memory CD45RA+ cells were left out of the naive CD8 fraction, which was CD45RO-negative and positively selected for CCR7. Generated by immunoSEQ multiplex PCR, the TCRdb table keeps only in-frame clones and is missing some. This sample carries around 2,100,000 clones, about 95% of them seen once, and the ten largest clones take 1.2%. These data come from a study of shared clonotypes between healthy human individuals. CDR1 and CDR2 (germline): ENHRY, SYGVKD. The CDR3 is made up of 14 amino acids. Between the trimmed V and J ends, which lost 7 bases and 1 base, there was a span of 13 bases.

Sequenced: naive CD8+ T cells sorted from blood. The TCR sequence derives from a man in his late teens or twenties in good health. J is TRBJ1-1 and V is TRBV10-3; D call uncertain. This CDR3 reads CAINFDGKNTEAFF. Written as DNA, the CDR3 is TGTGCCATCAACTTTGACGGTAAGAACACTGAAGCTTTCTTT.